This TCR beta chain originates from a study of blood T cells in healthy people across ages (dated by TCRdb to between 2015 and 2016). With regard to the full study: In model experiments, template switching captured about one uniquely barcoded TCR beta cDNA molecule for every two T cells. To track age-related changes in TCR beta repertoire diversity, the study relied on deep sequencing normalized with unique cDNA molecular identifiers. Four age groups were formed from the donors: young (average about 17 years), middle-aged (approximately 40), aged (roughly 58) and long-lived (more than 75). To avoid experimental bias, donors of different ages were randomly spread across the sequencing lanes. For two donors (one aged 18 to 30 and one aged 80 or older), the study analyzed two additional independent replicas of 1 million unique cDNA reads from the same blood draw. The paper as a whole reports these results and caveats: Because donor CMV infection status was unknown, age-related changes in expanded clonotypes were potentially confounded. Bulk unsorted PBMC profiling prevented conclusive comparison of naive and antigen-experienced compartments. The long-lived group showed more naive CD4+ T cells, fewer expanded clones and increased TCR diversity than the aged group, suggesting age selection. As age increased, observed TCR beta diversity per million T cells dropped in a roughly linear way, and a significant reduction was already evident by age 40. The percentage of naive T cells measured by flow cytometry correlated strongly with observed TCR beta diversity. Estimates of total diversity based on one million sequenced T cells were regarded as lower bounds and as underestimates.

A word on this clonotype: Its antigen is currently not known. No much larger clone is present one base from it, and per-base qualities are unavailable.

Library creation used 5' RACE. Sequencer: Illumina HiSeq 2500. The second PCR ran for roughly 7 to 11 cycles and used a J-beta primer mix along with a sample-barcoded 5' primer. A template-switch 5' adaptor carrying 12 random nucleotides introduced a unique molecular identifier onto each TCR beta cDNA molecule. Each sample yielded at least 2.5 million CDR3-containing paired-end reads. First-strand cDNA synthesis was performed from all RNA using the Mint cDNA synthesis kit, with priming by a TRBC-specific oligonucleotide. Following uracil-DNA glycosylase treatment, a first 18-cycle PCR with universal primers M1SS and BC2_uni_R was performed on all cDNA. Turning to the authors' computational methods: Normalization of each sample was performed by random selection of 1 million high-quality reads, each carrying a distinct molecular identifier. Instead of being binned into consensus sequences, reads with shared molecular identifiers were discarded. MiTCR, run with a Q25 quality threshold and the strictest error-elimination algorithm, handled CDR3 identification, clonotype clustering and error correction. A nonparametric unseen species model using Euler transformation provided a lower-bound estimate of total TCR beta diversity. Using fastp at Q25 and MiXCR, TCRdb reprocessed the public reads and kept productive beta chains. Each entry is one CDR3 protein sequence, shown with its most common DNA and genes. These V and J calls originate from TCRdb's pipeline instead of the authors' own analysis. The sample table contains around 580,000 distinct CDR3 sequences; only one count was recorded for roughly 48% of them. The top ten hold about 26% of the sample.

Systemically healthy Caucasian individuals from Russia, over 30 in total and aged roughly 6 to 100 years, were included as donors. Around 10 milliliters of peripheral blood were drawn from each donor into EDTA-treated Vacutainer tubes. Ficoll-Paque density-gradient centrifugation was used to isolate PBMCs, with at least 6.5 million per sample. Total RNA, at least 6 micrograms per sample, was extracted from PBMCs with Trizol reagent. For every donor, an aliquot of PBMCs went through flow cytometry to measure the percentages of naive CD45RAhigh/CD27high T cells. Reading the germline V gene gives CDR1 SGHTA and CDR2 FQGNSA. The germline ends are 12 bases apart after V is trimmed by 2 bases and J by 5 bases. Spanning cysteine to phenylalanine, the CDR3 consists of 14 amino acids. The retained sequence is limited to the CDR3, 42 bases, with the frame set at the first base.

The source material was blood. This clonotype was sampled from a man older than 75 in good health. The chain couples TRBV7-2 to TRBJ2-5; the D gene assignment is ambiguous. DNA sequence: TGTGCCAGCAGCTTAAACGGAAGTGGGGAGACCCAGTACTTC. This sequence encodes CASSLNGSGETQYF.